One sample yielded the 25 T cell receptor beta chains listed below, sequenced in a study of blood T cell repertoires in COVID-19. The repertoire was sequenced with immunoSEQ multiplex PCR; TCRdb's copy has only in-frame clones and lacks some. The sample holds about 100,000 clones, approximately 90% seen once. Source material: peripheral blood. The receptors stem from a woman between 25 and 40 years old with acute or convalescent COVID-19.

Only one count was recorded for this clone. This sequence joins TRBV27 and TRBJ1-5, with D possibly being TRBD1 (6 bases). The CDR3 sequence is 14 residues long. CDR1 is MNHEY, CDR2 SMNVEV, per germline (reference sequence). The germline V and J ends were trimmed by 3 bases and 3 bases, with 9 bases remaining between them. CDR3 in amino acids: CASSFNRDNQPQHF. The CDR3 nucleotides read TGTGCCAGCAGTTTCAACAGGGACAATCAGCCCCAGCATTTT.

This chain links TRBV5-1 with TRBJ2-7; D is possibly TRBD1 (5 bases). Germline V gene lookup returns CDR1 SGHRS and CDR2 YFSETQ. Trimming cost V 4 bases and J 0 bases, with 11 bases left between them. The CDR3 loop spans 14 amino acids. The DNA of the CDR3 is TGCGCCAGCAGCGACAGAACAAGCTCCTACGAGCAGTACTTC. Translated, it gives CASSDRTSSYEQYF.

The chain recombines TRBV19 with TRBJ2-7; perhaps TRBD2 as D (6 bases). Trimming removed 7 bases at V and 0 bases at J, with 22 bases between. The germline gives CDR1 LNHDA, CDR2 SQIVND (reference sequence). This CDR3 has 17 amino acids. The CDR3 nucleotides are TGTGCCAGTACCGAAGGAGGAGGGATATGGGGCTCCTACGAGCAGTACTTC. Residues: CASTEGGGIWGSYEQYF.

The V call is TRBV24-1, the J call TRBJ2-5; 9 nucleotides align to TRBD2. This CDR3 has 18 amino acids. Germline CDR1 KGHDR, CDR2 SFDVKD. J lost 7 bases, V lost 4 bases, and 18 bases had no gene match. CDR3 in amino acids: CATSDPGTSSWESGTQYF. The CDR3 region has the DNA TGTGCCACCAGTGACCCCGGGACTAGCTCCTGGGAAAGCGGGACCCAGTACTTC.

V and J are TRBV7-2 and TRBJ2-5; D call uncertain. Trimming left V 7 bases short and J 2 bases short, with 11 bases between. The CDR3 is made up of 13 amino acids. The germline gives CDR1 SGHTA, CDR2 FQGNSA. CDR3: CASTSPNQETQYF. The CDR3 coding sequence is TGTGCCAGCACCAGTCCAAATCAAGAGACCCAGTACTTC.

CDR3 region: CASSLYDRVYEQYF. In DNA form, the CDR3 reads TGTGCCAGCAGCTTATACGACAGAGTCTACGAGCAGTACTTC. This sequence joins TRBV7-2 and TRBJ2-7; TRBD1 is a possible D gene (5 bases). V was trimmed by 2 bases and J by 3 bases, leaving 11 bases between them. The CDR3 consists of 14 residues. Germline values: CDR1 SGHTA, CDR2 FQGNSA.

The chain employs TRBV24-1 and TRBJ1-4; D uncertain. The CDR3 totals 18 residues. The germline CDR1 and CDR2 sequences are KGHDR and SFDVKD. V was trimmed by 4 bases and J by 0 bases, leaving 17 bases between them. Here the CDR3 reads CATSDLGGVGATNEKLFF. The CDR3 DNA sequence: TGTGCCACCAGTGACCTCGGAGGAGTTGGTGCAACTAATGAAAAACTGTTTTTT.

This clone occurred once. V is TRBV6-5 and J is TRBJ1-5; 7 bases align to TRBD1. Germline V CDR1 and CDR2: MNHEY, SVGAGI. V shed 5 bases and J 7 bases; nucleotides not matched to a gene: 8. This CDR3 has 14 residues. CDR3: CASSPRQGGQPQHF. The CDR3 bases are TGTGCCAGCAGTCCACGACAGGGCGGGCAGCCCCAGCATTTT.

The chain has TRBV11-2 and TRBJ2-7; D not resolved. V lost 5 bases to trimming and J lost 4 bases, with 18 bases between them. Germline CDR1 and CDR2: SGHAT and FQNNGV. The CDR3 runs 15 residues. CDR3 DNA: TGTGCCAGCAGCCCGAAGCCAGGCAGAATGTACGAGCAGTACTTC. Translation gives CASSPKPGRMYEQYF.

The chain links TRBV19 to TRBJ1-1; unclear D gene. V was pared by 3 bases and J by 7 bases, with 18 bases between. This CDR3 is built from 15 residues. Germline assignment: CDR1 LNHDA and CDR2 SQIVND (reference sequence). Here the CDR3 DNA reads TGTGCCAGTAGTATTGCGACCCCGGTTGGAGATGAAGCTTTCTTT. As protein: CASSIATPVGDEAFF.

The V and J genes are TRBV7-2 and TRBJ2-1; 7 bases are shared with TRBD2. CDR1 and CDR2 from the germline V gene are SGHTA and FQGNSA. The CDR3 sequence is 15 residues long. The J segment lost 10 bases and the V segment lost 5 bases, leaving 14 bases of the junction unmatched. Here the CDR3 DNA reads TGTGCCAGCAGCCTCGCGGGAGAGAGGTATCGAGAGCAGTTCTTC. Amino acid sequence: CASSLAGERYREQFF.

CDR3 protein: CASRSPTGAGQPQHF. The CDR3 bases are TGTGCCAGCAGAAGCCCCACAGGGGCAGGACAGCCCCAGCATTTT. This rearrangement joins TRBV28 to TRBJ1-5, with TRBD1 matching 7 bases. CDR3 size: 15 residues. V shed 6 bases, J shed 7 bases, and the junction held 12 bases outside the gene matches. From germline, CDR1 is MDHEN and CDR2 SYDVKM.

The V call is TRBV19, the J call TRBJ1-1, with D perhaps matching TRBD1 (5 bases). CDR1 and CDR2 from the germline V gene are LNHDA and SQIVND (reference sequence). CDR3 length equals 14 residues. V shed 8 bases and J shed 6 bases, with 19 bases lying between them. The CDR3 spells CASSAGSGWAEAFF. The DNA of the CDR3 is TGTGCCAGTTCTGCTGGCTCAGGGTGGGCTGAAGCTTTCTTT.

The genes are TRBV10-3 and TRBJ2-1; D might be TRBD2 (7 bases). Germline V gene data show CDR1 as ENHRY and CDR2 as SYGVKD. V lost 8 bases and J lost 9, with 32 bases in between. The CDR3 has 18 residues. The CDR3 bases are TGTGCCATCCCGAGGGGGGGATATCGGTTTATTTCATCCGGTGAGCAGTTCTTC. Translated: CAIPRGGYRFISSGEQFF.

The chain is built from TRBV27 and TRBJ2-1, with TRBD2 as a possible D gene (6 bases). The CDR3 sequence is 15 residues long. Germline V gene data show CDR1 as MNHEY and CDR2 as SMNVEV (reference sequence). V lost 7 bases and J 0 bases, leaving 13 bases between the germline ends. The CDR3 nucleotides read TGTGCCAGCACCCGAGCGGGTGGCTCCTACAATGAGCAGTTCTTC. Translation: CASTRAGGSYNEQFF.

This sequence joins TRBV2 and TRBJ1-2, with a possible D match to TRBD1 (5 bases). Trimming pared 7 bases from V and 8 bases from J, leaving 14 bases between. From germline, CDR1 is SNHLY and CDR2 FYNNEI. This CDR3 region has 12 residues. CDR3 loop: CASTTPGGGYTF. In nucleotides, the CDR3 is TGTGCCAGCACGACCCCGGGGGGAGGCTACACCTTC.

The CDR3, as DNA: TGTGCCAGCAGCCGGGACATAGAAAAACTGTTTTTT. Encoded protein: CASSRDIEKLFF. V gene TRBV7-9 combines with J gene TRBJ1-4; D is possibly TRBD1 (6 bases). The V gene lost 5 bases and the J gene lost 8 bases, with 9 bases spanning the gap. Germline CDR1 reads SEHNR; CDR2 reads FQNEAQ (reference sequence). This CDR3 has 12 amino acids.

This sequence joins TRBV6-5 and TRBJ1-6; tentative D call: TRBD1 (5 bases). V lost 2 bases and J 8 bases, leaving 7 bases between the germline ends. CDR3 size: 13 residues. In germline, CDR1 is MNHEY, CDR2 SVGAGI. In DNA form, the CDR3 reads TGTGCCAGCAGTTACAGGGGCGATTCACCCCTCCACTTT. It translates to CASSYRGDSPLHF.

V is TRBV7-9 and J is TRBJ1-2, with 8 bases identical to TRBD1. J gave up 2 bases and V 1 base, and 3 bases lay outside the gene matches. This CDR3 region has 15 residues. Germline V gene lookup returns CDR1 SEHNR and CDR2 FQNEAQ (reference sequence). The CDR3 is CASSLVNRGNYGYTF. The CDR3, as DNA: TGTGCCAGCAGCTTAGTAAACAGGGGGAACTATGGCTACACCTTC.

The chain employs TRBV4-1 and TRBJ1-1, with D unclear. V dropped 3 bases and J dropped 0 bases, with 17 bases sitting between them. The CDR3 totals 17 residues. CDR1 is MGHRA and CDR2 is YSYEKL in the germline V gene. The CDR3 is CASSHPPAGKLNTEAFF. CDR3 DNA sequence: TGCGCCAGCAGCCATCCACCGGCGGGAAAGTTGAACACTGAAGCTTTCTTT.

The gene calls are TRBV4-1 and TRBJ2-7; 10 nucleotides agree with TRBD1. Looked up from germline, CDR1 is MGHRA and CDR2 is YSYEKL. The CDR3 totals 15 residues. V gave up 2 bases and J gave up 5 bases; unmatched junction bases: 6. The CDR3: CASSQMGQGIDEQYF. The CDR3 coding sequence is TGCGCCAGCAGCCAAATGGGACAGGGGATCGACGAGCAGTACTTC.

V gene TRBV10-2 combines with J gene TRBJ2-5; TRBD2 aligns across 11 bases. The CDR3 extends over 16 amino acids. Germline CDR1 is WSHSY and CDR2 is SAAADI. The trim removed 2 bases at V and 2 bases at J, leaving 4 bases unmatched. The chain's CDR3 is CASSEPGLAAQETQYF. CDR3 bases: TGCGCCAGCAGTGAGCCGGGACTAGCGGCACAAGAGACCCAGTACTTC.

The CDR3 here is CASSYKTGMNTEAFF. For the CDR3, the DNA is TGTGCCAGCAGCTATAAGACAGGGATGAACACTGAAGCTTTCTTT. The chain uses TRBV5-6 and TRBJ1-1; 7 positions agree with TRBD1. With V trimmed by 3 bases and J by 0 bases, 5 bases remained unmatched. This CDR3 region has 15 residues. The germline V gene encodes CDR1 SGHDT and CDR2 YYEEEE.

This sequence joins TRBV27 and TRBJ2-1; 15 positions agree with TRBD2. Germline values: CDR1 MNHEY, CDR2 SMNVEV (reference sequence). The CDR3 is 19 residues long. The V gene end was trimmed by 1 base and the J gene end by 4 bases; junction bases not matched to a gene: 8. This CDR3 reads CASSLWGLAGGRLYNEQFF. As DNA, the CDR3 is TGTGCCAGCAGTTTATGGGGACTAGCGGGGGGCCGGTTGTACAATGAGCAGTTCTTC.

The chain links TRBV4-1 to TRBJ2-3, with TRBD2 identical over 8 bases. Germline V gene lookup returns CDR1 MGHRA and CDR2 YSYEKL. The CDR3 is 15 amino acids. The ends lost 4 bases at V and 2 bases at J; junction bases unmatched: 5. The CDR3 DNA sequence: TGCGCCAGCAGCCCCCTAGCGGGCATCACAGATACGCAGTATTTT. Encoded protein: CASSPLAGITDTQYF.